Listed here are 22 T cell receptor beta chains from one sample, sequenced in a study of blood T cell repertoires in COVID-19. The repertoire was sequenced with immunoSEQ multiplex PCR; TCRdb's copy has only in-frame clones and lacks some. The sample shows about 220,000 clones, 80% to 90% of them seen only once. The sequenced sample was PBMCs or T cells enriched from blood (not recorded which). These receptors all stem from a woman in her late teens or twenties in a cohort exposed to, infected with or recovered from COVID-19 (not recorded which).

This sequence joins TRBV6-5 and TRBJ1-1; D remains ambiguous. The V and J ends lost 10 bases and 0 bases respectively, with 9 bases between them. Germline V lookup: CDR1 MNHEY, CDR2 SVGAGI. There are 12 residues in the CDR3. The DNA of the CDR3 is TGTGCCATAGGGAGCCTGAACACTGAAGCTTTCTTT. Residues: CAIGSLNTEAFF.

The CDR3 region is CASSLAGRSPLHF. The CDR3 nucleotides are TGCGCCAGCAGCTTGGCAGGGAGGTCACCCCTCCACTTT. The chain couples TRBV5-1 to TRBJ1-6; the D gene is possibly TRBD1 (5 bases). V lost 0 bases, J lost 10 bases, and 8 bases lay in between. Germline CDR1 reads SGHRS; CDR2 reads YFSETQ. The CDR3 runs 13 residues. The full variable domain, its missing parts supplied by reference TRBV5-1 and TRBJ1-6, is KAGVTQTPRYLIKTRGQQVTLSCSPISGHRSVSWYQQTPGQGLQFLFEYFSETQRNKGNFPGRFSGRQFSNSRSEMNVSTLELGDSALYLCASSLAGRSPLHFGNGTRLTVT.

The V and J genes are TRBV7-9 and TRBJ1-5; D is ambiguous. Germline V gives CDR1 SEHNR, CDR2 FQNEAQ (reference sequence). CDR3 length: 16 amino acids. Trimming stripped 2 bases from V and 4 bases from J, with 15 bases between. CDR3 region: CASSLFEGGWNQPQHF. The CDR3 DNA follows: TGTGCCAGCAGCTTATTTGAGGGTGGGTGGAATCAGCCCCAGCATTTT.

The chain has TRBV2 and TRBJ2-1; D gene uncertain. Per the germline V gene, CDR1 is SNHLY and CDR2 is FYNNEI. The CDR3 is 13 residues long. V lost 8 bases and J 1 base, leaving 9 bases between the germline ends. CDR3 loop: CASVLGSYNEQFF. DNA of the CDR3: TGTGCCAGCGTTCTCGGGTCCTACAATGAGCAGTTCTTC.

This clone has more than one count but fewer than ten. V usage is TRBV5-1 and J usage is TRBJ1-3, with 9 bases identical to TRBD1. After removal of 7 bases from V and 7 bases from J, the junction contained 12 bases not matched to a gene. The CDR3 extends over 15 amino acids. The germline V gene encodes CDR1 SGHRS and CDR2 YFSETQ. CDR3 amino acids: CASRTGTGFLNTIYF. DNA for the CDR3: TGCGCCAGCCGAACCGGGACAGGGTTTCTTAACACCATATATTTT.

The CDR3 loop is CASRGGAGEAYNEQFF. CDR3 nucleotides: TGTGCCAGCAGAGGGGGGGCGGGAGAGGCGTACAATGAGCAGTTCTTC. This sequence joins TRBV5-4 and TRBJ2-1, with D possibly being TRBD2 (7 bases). V was trimmed by 5 bases and J by 4 bases, leaving 19 bases between them. This CDR3 region has 16 residues. Germline-derived CDR1 and CDR2 are SGHNT and YYREEE (reference sequence).

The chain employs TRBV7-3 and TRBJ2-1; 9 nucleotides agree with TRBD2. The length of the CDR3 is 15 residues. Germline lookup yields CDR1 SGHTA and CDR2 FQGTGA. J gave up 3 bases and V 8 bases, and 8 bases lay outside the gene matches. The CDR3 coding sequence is TGTGCCAGCGCCGCCGGGACTAGCAGCTACAATGAGCAGTTCTTC. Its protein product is CASAAGTSSYNEQFF.

CDR3 in amino acids: CASSSYLNSDTQYF. The CDR3 DNA is TGTGCCAGCAGCTCGTATTTAAACTCAGATACGCAGTATTTT. The chain joins TRBV11-3 to TRBJ2-3, with unresolved D. Trimming left V 4 bases short and J 4 bases short, with 12 bases between. The CDR3 sequence is 14 residues long. CDR1 SGHNT and CDR2 YENEEA come from the germline V gene.

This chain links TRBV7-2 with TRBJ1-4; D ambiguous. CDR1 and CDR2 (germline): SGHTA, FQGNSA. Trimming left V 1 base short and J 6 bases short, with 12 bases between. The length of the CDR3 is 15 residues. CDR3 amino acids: CASSLGAATHEKLFF. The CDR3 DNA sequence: TGTGCCAGCAGCTTAGGGGCAGCTACGCATGAAAAACTGTTTTTT.

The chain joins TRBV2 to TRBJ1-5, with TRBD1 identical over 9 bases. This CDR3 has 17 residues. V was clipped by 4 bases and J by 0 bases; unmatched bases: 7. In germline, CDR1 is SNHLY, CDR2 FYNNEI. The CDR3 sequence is CASSVGTGFPSNQPQHF. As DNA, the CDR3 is TGTGCCAGCAGTGTAGGGACAGGGTTCCCTAGCAATCAGCCCCAGCATTTT. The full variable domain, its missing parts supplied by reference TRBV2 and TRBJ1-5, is EPEVTQTPSHQVTQMGQEVILRCVPISNHLYFYWYRQILGQKVEFLVSFYNNEISEKSEIFDDQFSVERPDGSNFTLKIRSTKLEDSAMYFCASSVGTGFPSNQPQHFGDGTRLSIL.

CDR3 in amino acids: CASGRGETQYF. As DNA, the CDR3 is TGTGCCAGCGGTCGGGGAGAGACCCAGTACTTC. The genes are TRBV21-1 and TRBJ2-5; TRBD2 is the table's D call, not checked against the DNA. TRBV21-1 is a listed pseudogene. This CDR3 contains 11 residues.

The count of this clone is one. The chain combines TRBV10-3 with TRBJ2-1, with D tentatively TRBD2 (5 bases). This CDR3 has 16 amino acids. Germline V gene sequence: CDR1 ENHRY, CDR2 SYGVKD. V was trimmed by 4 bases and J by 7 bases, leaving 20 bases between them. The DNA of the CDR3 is TGTGCCATCAGTGCCCCAGCAGGAGGATTTACGAATGAGCAGTTCTTC. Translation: CAISAPAGGFTNEQFF.

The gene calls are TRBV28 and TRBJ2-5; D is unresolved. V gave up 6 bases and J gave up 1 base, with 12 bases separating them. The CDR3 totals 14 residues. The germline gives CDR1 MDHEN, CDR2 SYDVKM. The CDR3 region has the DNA TGTGCCAGCAGGGCGTCCGCGGCCCAAGAGACCCAGTACTTC. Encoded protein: CASRASAAQETQYF.

The CDR3 sequence is CASSTPPGTGSSYNSPLHF. In nucleotides, the CDR3 is TGTGCCAGCAGCACTCCACCCGGGACAGGGAGCTCCTATAATTCACCCCTCCACTTT. V usage is TRBV3-1 (or the pseudogene TRBV3-2) and J usage is TRBJ1-6; TRBD1 agrees at 9 bases. This CDR3 spans 19 amino acids. With V trimmed by 5 bases and J by 0 bases, 11 bases remained unmatched. The V gene's germline CDR1 is LGHDT and CDR2 YNNKEL (reference sequence).

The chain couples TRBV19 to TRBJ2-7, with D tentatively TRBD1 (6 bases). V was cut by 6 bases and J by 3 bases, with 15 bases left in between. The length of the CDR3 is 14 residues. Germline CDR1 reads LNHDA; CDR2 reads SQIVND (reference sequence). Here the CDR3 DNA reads TGTGCCAGTAGATCGACAGGAGATCACTACGAGCAGTACTTC. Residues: CASRSTGDHYEQYF.

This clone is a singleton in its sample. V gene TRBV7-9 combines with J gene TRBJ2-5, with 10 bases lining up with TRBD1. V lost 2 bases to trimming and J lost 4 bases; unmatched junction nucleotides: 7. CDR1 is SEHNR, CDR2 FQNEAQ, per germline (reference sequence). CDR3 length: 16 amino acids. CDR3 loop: CASSLPQTGGGETQYF. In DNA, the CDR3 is TGTGCCAGCAGCTTACCCCAGACAGGGGGCGGAGAGACCCAGTACTTC.

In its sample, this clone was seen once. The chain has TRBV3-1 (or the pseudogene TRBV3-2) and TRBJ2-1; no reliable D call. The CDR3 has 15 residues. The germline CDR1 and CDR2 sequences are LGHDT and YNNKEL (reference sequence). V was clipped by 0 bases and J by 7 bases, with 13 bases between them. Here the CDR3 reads CASSQDLEYWNEQFF. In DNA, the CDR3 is TGTGCCAGCAGCCAAGATCTGGAGTACTGGAATGAGCAGTTCTTC.

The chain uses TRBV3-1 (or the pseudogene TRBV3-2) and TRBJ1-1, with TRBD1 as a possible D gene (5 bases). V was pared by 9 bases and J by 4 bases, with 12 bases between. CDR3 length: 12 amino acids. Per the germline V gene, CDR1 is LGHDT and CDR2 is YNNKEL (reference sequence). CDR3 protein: CASGAVSTEAFF. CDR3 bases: TGTGCCAGTGGGGCGGTGAGCACTGAAGCTTTCTTT.

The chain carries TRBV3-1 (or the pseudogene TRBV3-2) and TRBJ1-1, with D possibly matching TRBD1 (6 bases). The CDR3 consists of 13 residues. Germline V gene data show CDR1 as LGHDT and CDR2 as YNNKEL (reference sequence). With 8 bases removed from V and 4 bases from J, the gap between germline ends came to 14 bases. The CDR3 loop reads CASGPTGSTEAFF. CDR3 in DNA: TGTGCCAGCGGCCCGACAGGCTCCACTGAAGCTTTCTTT.

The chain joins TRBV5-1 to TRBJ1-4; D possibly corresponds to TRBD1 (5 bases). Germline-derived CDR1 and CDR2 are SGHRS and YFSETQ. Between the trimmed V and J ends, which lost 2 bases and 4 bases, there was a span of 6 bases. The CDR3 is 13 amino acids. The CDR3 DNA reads TGCGCCAGCAGCTTACAGGATAATGAAAAACTGTTTTTT. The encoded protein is CASSLQDNEKLFF.

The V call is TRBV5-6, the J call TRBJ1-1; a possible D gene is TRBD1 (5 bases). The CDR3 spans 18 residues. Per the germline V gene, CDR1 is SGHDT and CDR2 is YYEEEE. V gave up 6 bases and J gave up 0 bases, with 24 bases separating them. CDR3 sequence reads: CASTLERRWGVLNTEAFF. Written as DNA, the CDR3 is TGTGCCAGCACCCTTGAGCGCCGTTGGGGGGTTTTGAACACTGAAGCTTTCTTT.

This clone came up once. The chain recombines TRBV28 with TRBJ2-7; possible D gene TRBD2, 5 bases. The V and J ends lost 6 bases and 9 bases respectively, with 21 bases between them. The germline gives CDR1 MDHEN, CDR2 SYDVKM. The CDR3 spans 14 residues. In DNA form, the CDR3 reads TGTGCCAGCAGCCAGACCCGTAGATACACTAGGCAGTACTTC. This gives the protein CASSQTRRYTRQYF. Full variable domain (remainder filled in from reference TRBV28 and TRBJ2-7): DVKVTQSSRYLVKRTGEKVFLECVQDMDHENMFWYRQDPGLGLRLIYFSYDVKMKEKGDIPEGYSVSREKKERFSLILESASTNQTSMYLCASSQTRRYTRQYFGPGTRLTVT.